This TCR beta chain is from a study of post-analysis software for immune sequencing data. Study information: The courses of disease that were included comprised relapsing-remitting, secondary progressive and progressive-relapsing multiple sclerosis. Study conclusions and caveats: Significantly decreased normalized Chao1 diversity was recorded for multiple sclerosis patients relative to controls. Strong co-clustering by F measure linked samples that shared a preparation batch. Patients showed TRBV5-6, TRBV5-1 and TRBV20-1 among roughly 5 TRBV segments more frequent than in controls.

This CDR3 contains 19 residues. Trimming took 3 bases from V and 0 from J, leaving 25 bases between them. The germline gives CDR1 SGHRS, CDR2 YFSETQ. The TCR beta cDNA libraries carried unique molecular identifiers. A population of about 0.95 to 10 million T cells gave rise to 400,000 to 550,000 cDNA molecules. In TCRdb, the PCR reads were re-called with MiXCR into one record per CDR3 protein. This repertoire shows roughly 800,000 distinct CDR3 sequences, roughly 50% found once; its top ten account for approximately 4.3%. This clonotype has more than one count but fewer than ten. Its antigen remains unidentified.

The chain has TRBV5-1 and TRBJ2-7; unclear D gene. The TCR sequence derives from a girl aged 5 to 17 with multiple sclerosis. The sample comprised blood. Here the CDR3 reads CASSSESSWWSQSSYEQYF. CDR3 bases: TGCGCCAGCAGCTCCGAAAGCAGCTGGTGGAGCCAAAGCTCCTACGAGCAGTACTTC.